This entry features one TCR beta chain sequence. CDR3 length: 12 amino acids. CDR1 is SGHNT, CDR2 YYREEE, per germline (reference sequence). V was trimmed by 0 bases and J by 12 bases, leaving 7 bases between them. These data are taken from a study of OX40 agonist ivuxolimab in advanced cancers. TCRdb's table, derived via immunoSEQ multiplex PCR, lists solely in-frame clones and lacks some. The sample holds fewer than 90,000 clones, 70% to 90% seen once. The genes are TRBV5-4 and TRBJ1-6; no firm D call. The starting material was CD4+ or CD8+ T cells sorted from blood, obtained in a trial of the OX40 agonist ivuxolimab. The receptor's source is an adult with an advanced solid tumor such as melanoma, head and neck, liver or kidney cancer. CDR3 bases: TGTGCCAGCAGCTTGGCCCCAGGACCCCTCCACTTT. Translated: CASSLAPGPLHF.